The clone carrying this TCR beta chain appeared a few times. Its antigen is not known. 60 Vbeta and 13 Jbeta primers were used in PCR. The data were produced by immunoSEQ multiplex PCR, yet TCRdb's version contains in-frame clones alone and is incomplete. The data show 55,000 to 80,000 clones, with about three quarters seen just once and approximately 9.9% held by the top ten. The entry originates in a study of cytomegalovirus exposure and HLA in healthy donors. Study-wide background: Inside one of the first data releases sat about 85 million unique TCRs taken from HLA-typed donors. Genotyping showed about 80% of about 370 donors falling in the Caucasian-associated ancestry cluster. Study-level findings and limits: As a later analysis showed, several of the most significant clusters appeared to be linked to common viral pathogens. Through in vitro validation, three CMV-associated chains were shown to be specific for CMV antigens.

After removal of 6 bases from V and 7 bases from J, the junction contained 8 bases not matched to a gene. The germline gives CDR1 SNHLY, CDR2 FYNNEI. The CDR3 has 15 residues. This receptor was identified in a man aged 35-49 years in good health and CMV-seronegative. The specimen was PBMCs. The rearrangement joins TRBV2 to TRBJ1-5; 11 bases align to TRBD1. The CDR3 DNA reads as TGTGCCAGCAGGGGACAGGGGGTTTCTTACCAGCCCCAGCATTTT. Protein: CASRGQGVSYQPQHF.